These 27 T cell receptor beta chains originate from one sample sequenced in a study of shared T cell receptors in the human thymus. The method was immunoSEQ multiplex PCR; TCRdb's version includes in-frame clones alone and lacks a portion of them. The sample consists of hundreds of thousands of clones, 88% of them appearing once. These data were also reused for a study on human thymus T cells.

Sequenced sample: thymocytes. These receptors were collected from a boy under two years old with a congenital heart defect.

The rearrangement uses TRBV7-2 and TRBJ2-7, with 16 bases lining up with TRBD2. V was pared by 3 bases and J by 4 bases, with 6 bases of the junction left unmatched. CDR3 size: 17 residues. CDR1 and CDR2 from the germline V gene are SGHTA and FQGNSA. The CDR3 DNA sequence: TGTGCCAGCAGCTTGGGACTAGCGGGAGGGCCAGGGTACGAGCAGTACTTC. Its translation: CASSLGLAGGPGYEQYF.

In this sample, this clone turned up once. The rearrangement joins TRBV6-1 to TRBJ2-5; a weak D match, TRBD2 (5 bases). The germline V and J ends were trimmed by 10 bases and 5 bases, with 20 bases remaining between them. The CDR3 has 14 amino acids. Germline V gives CDR1 MNHNS, CDR2 SASEGT. This chain's CDR3 is CATKSRASWETQYF. The CDR3 DNA reads TGTGCCACCAAATCGCGGGCCTCCTGGGAGACCCAGTACTTC.

The V and J genes are TRBV14 and TRBJ2-1; D may be TRBD1 (7 bases). The germline V gene encodes CDR1 SGHDN and CDR2 FVKESK. V was pared by 1 base and J by 5 bases, with 18 bases between. The CDR3 extends over 17 amino acids. The CDR3 nucleotides read TGTGCCAGCAGCCAAGGGTTTCCCCAGGGGGGAAACAATGAGCAGTTCTTC. It codes for CASSQGFPQGGNNEQFF.

The chain joins TRBV5-8 to TRBJ2-5; maybe TRBD2 (6 bases). The V gene lost 2 bases and the J gene lost 5 bases, with 16 bases spanning the gap. Germline-derived CDR1 and CDR2 are SGHTS and YDEGEE. The CDR3 runs 15 residues. CDR3 bases: TGTGCCAGCAGCTTCCGGACTACCCTCGGGGAGACCCAGTACTTC. Translating gives CASSFRTTLGETQYF.

The chain uses TRBV7-6 and TRBJ2-5; no reliable D call. This CDR3 comprises 16 residues. V lost 5 bases to trimming and J lost 0 bases, with 16 bases between them. Germline V gene data show CDR1 as SGHVS and CDR2 as FNYEAQ. CDR3 region: CASSGVTRGYQETQYF. CDR3 in DNA: TGTGCCAGCAGCGGTGTGACGAGAGGTTACCAAGAGACCCAGTACTTC.

The CDR3 reads CASSHPNGGLAGEETQYF. The CDR3, as DNA: TGCGCCAGCAGCCATCCGAACGGGGGACTAGCGGGAGAAGAGACCCAGTACTTC. J is TRBJ2-5 and V is TRBV4-1; 14 bases match TRBD2. CDR1 and CDR2 from the germline V gene are MGHRA and YSYEKL. The V segment lost 3 bases and the J segment 3 bases; nucleotides outside the gene matches: 9. This CDR3 is built from 18 residues.

The rearrangement links TRBV6-1 to TRBJ2-5; D call uncertain. With 5 bases removed from V and 5 bases from J, the gap between germline ends came to 6 bases. In germline, CDR1 is MNHNS, CDR2 SASEGT. This CDR3 has 11 amino acids. CDR3 nucleotide sequence: TGTGCCAGCAGTCCTTTCGAGACCCAGTACTTC. Amino acids: CASSPFETQYF.

The rearrangement links TRBV5-1 to TRBJ2-7, with 9 positions matching TRBD2. Trimming cost V 0 bases and J 2 bases; bases outside gene matches: 3. This CDR3 region has 15 residues. Germline CDR1 SGHRS, CDR2 YFSETQ. CDR3 DNA: TGCGCCAGCAGCTTGGCTCCTAGCGGGACCTACGAGCAGTACTTC. Translation gives CASSLAPSGTYEQYF.

In its sample, this clone was seen once. CDR3 sequence (DNA): TGCGCCAGCAGCCAAGCTCCCTCCCCCAGCGGCTCCTACAATGAGCAGTTCTTC. It is translated as CASSQAPSPSGSYNEQFF. The chain carries TRBV4-3 and TRBJ2-1, with a weak D call TRBD2 (5 bases). The V gene lost 1 base and the J gene lost 0 bases, with 16 bases spanning the gap. This CDR3 is built from 18 residues. CDR1 LGHNA and CDR2 YSLEER come from the germline V gene.

The chain couples TRBV4-2 to TRBJ2-7; D uncertain. CDR3 length: 12 residues. The germline CDR1 and CDR2 sequences are LGHNA and YNFKEQ. V was cut by 2 bases and J by 5 bases, with 7 bases left in between. CDR3 bases: TGTGCCAGCAGCCAAAGACGGGACGAGCAGTACTTC. This sequence encodes CASSQRRDEQYF.

The chain employs TRBV11-2 and TRBJ2-2; 8 bases are shared with TRBD2. Germline CDR1 reads SGHAT; CDR2 reads FQNNGV. The CDR3 runs to 15 residues. The V and J ends lost 6 bases and 5 bases, in that order; junction bases with no gene match: 8. In DNA form, the CDR3 reads TGTGCCAGCAGTTTCACGGGAGGGCCAACCGGGGAGCTGTTTTTT. Translated, it gives CASSFTGGPTGELFF.

The chain is built from TRBV4-1 and TRBJ2-7; 8 nucleotides line up with TRBD1. V shed 3 bases, J shed 2 bases, and the junction held 3 bases outside the gene matches. The CDR3 totals 14 residues. Germline V gene lookup returns CDR1 MGHRA and CDR2 YSYEKL. The DNA for the CDR3 is TGCGCCAGCAGCCACGACAGGGGTCCCTACGAGCAGTACTTC. Amino acids: CASSHDRGPYEQYF.

The chain employs TRBV28 and TRBJ2-7, with 8 bases identical to TRBD1. CDR3 length: 15 residues. Germline trimming cut 4 bases from V and 1 base from J; bases unmatched to any gene: 6. Germline V CDR1 and CDR2: MDHEN, SYDVKM. The DNA of the CDR3 is TGTGCCAGCAGTTATACGGGACAGGAATCCTACGAGCAGTACTTC. As protein: CASSYTGQESYEQYF.

V and J are TRBV30 and TRBJ1-4; 8 bases match TRBD1. Germline V lookup: CDR1 GTSNPN, CDR2 SVGIG (reference sequence). The junction had 4 bases not matched to a gene; V was cut back by 3 bases and J by 7 bases. The CDR3 has 13 amino acids. In DNA, the CDR3 is TGTGCCTGGAGCGCCGACAGGGGTGAAAAACTGTTTTTT. Its protein product is CAWSADRGEKLFF.

V usage is TRBV13 and J usage is TRBJ2-2, with TRBD2 matching over 10 bases. J lost 5 bases, V lost 6 bases, and 9 bases had no gene match. Germline values: CDR1 PRHDT, CDR2 FYEKMQ (reference sequence). This CDR3 is 16 amino acids long. The DNA for the CDR3 is TGTGCCAGCAGTCGAGTACTAGCGGGAAGGACCGGGGAGCTGTTTTTT. This encodes CASSRVLAGRTGELFF.

The rearrangement uses TRBV7-2 and TRBJ2-1, with TRBD2 identical over 15 bases. The V gene end was trimmed by 5 bases and the J gene end by 5 bases; junction bases not matched to a gene: 10. Germline V gene lookup returns CDR1 SGHTA and CDR2 FQGNSA. The CDR3 has 18 amino acids. The CDR3 loop reads CASSPIEGLAGGNNEQFF. The DNA of the CDR3 is TGTGCCAGCAGCCCGATAGAGGGACTAGCGGGAGGTAACAATGAGCAGTTCTTC.

The count of this clone is one. The rearrangement links TRBV28 to TRBJ2-5; D might be TRBD2 (6 bases). V gave up 5 bases and J gave up 0 bases, with 16 bases separating them. The V gene's germline CDR1 is MDHEN and CDR2 SYDVKM. The CDR3 loop spans 16 amino acids. The CDR3 coding sequence is TGTGCCAGCAGTCCGCCCCTCCGGGAGCACCAAGAGACCCAGTACTTC. It is translated as CASSPPLREHQETQYF.

The chain couples TRBV6-1 to TRBJ2-5; 10 bases match TRBD2. CDR3 length: 17 amino acids. J gave up 5 bases and V 2 bases, and 11 bases lay outside the gene matches. From germline, CDR1 is MNHNS and CDR2 SASEGT. The CDR3 reads CASSEQKREGGWETQYF. DNA for the CDR3: TGTGCCAGCAGTGAACAGAAGCGGGAGGGGGGCTGGGAGACCCAGTACTTC.

V usage is TRBV27 and J usage is TRBJ1-1; D is unclear. Germline CDR1 MNHEY, CDR2 SMNVEV (reference sequence). CDR3 length: 13 residues. V was clipped by 4 bases and J by 11 bases, with 17 bases between them. The CDR3 is CASSSFKTAGAFF. For the CDR3, the DNA is TGTGCCAGCAGTTCCTTTAAGACGGCGGGGGCTTTCTTT.

This rearrangement joins TRBV27 to TRBJ1-2; D gene uncertain. Per germline, CDR1 MNHEY and CDR2 SMNVEV (reference sequence). The germline V and J ends were trimmed by 6 bases and 4 bases, with 12 bases remaining between them. CDR3 size: 13 residues. CDR3 sequence reads: CASRGWGGYGYTF. The DNA of the CDR3 is TGTGCCAGCAGGGGGTGGGGAGGCTATGGCTACACCTTC.

DNA of the CDR3: TGTGCCAGCAGCCTCGCAGCGGGACGCGACCTTGAAGCTTTCTTT. This translates into CASSLAAGRDLEAFF. This chain connects TRBV28 to TRBJ1-1; TRBD1 is a possible D gene (5 bases). Trimming shortened V by 6 bases and J by 7 bases, and 21 bases separated the two germline ends. CDR3 length: 15 amino acids. Germline assignment: CDR1 MDHEN and CDR2 SYDVKM.

This chain links TRBV4-1 with TRBJ2-1; no definite D call. Trimming removed 4 bases at V and 7 bases at J, with 17 bases between. The CDR3 spans 15 residues. Looked up from germline, CDR1 is MGHRA and CDR2 is YSYEKL. CDR3 in amino acids: CASSLRIGPGNEQFF. The CDR3 DNA sequence: TGCGCCAGCAGCCTGAGGATCGGCCCGGGTAATGAGCAGTTCTTC.

The genes are TRBV30 and TRBJ2-7; TRBD1 matches 7 bases. The germline V gene encodes CDR1 GTSNPN and CDR2 SVGIG (reference sequence). J lost 3 bases, V lost 0 bases, and 14 bases had no gene match. This CDR3 has 17 residues. The CDR3 coding sequence is TGTGCCTGGAGTGTAGGGTCCCCGGGACAGTCTTTCTACGAGCAGTACTTC. It encodes CAWSVGSPGQSFYEQYF.

The chain employs TRBV30 and TRBJ2-1; D is uncertain. The germline V gene encodes CDR1 GTSNPN and CDR2 SVGIG (reference sequence). The CDR3 loop spans 15 amino acids. Trimming pared 0 bases from V and 0 bases from J, leaving 9 bases between. CDR3 bases: TGTGCCTGGAGTGTACTTGAGAGCTCCTACAATGAGCAGTTCTTC. Protein sequence: CAWSVLESSYNEQFF.

The sample holds one count of this clone. This rearrangement joins TRBV4-2 to TRBJ2-5, with TRBD2 identical over 11 bases. V was clipped by 3 bases and J by 1 base; unmatched bases: 4. From germline, CDR1 is LGHNA and CDR2 YNFKEQ. This CDR3 contains 16 residues. CDR3 amino acids: CASSHGTSGFQETQYF. The CDR3 DNA is TGTGCCAGCAGCCACGGGACTAGCGGTTTCCAAGAGACCCAGTACTTC.

The chain has TRBV9 and TRBJ2-7; 10 bases match TRBD2. The CDR3 is 16 amino acids. Germline-derived CDR1 and CDR2 are SGDLS and YYNGEE. V dropped 0 bases and J dropped 1; count of bases not matched to a gene: 4. The CDR3 region is CASSVGASGSSYEQYF. As DNA, the CDR3 is TGTGCCAGCAGCGTAGGGGCTAGCGGGAGTTCCTACGAGCAGTACTTC.

V and J are TRBV25-1 and TRBJ2-5; 9 bases align to TRBD1. V was pared by 6 bases and J by 5 bases, with 16 bases of the junction left unmatched. CDR1 and CDR2 (germline): MGHDK, SYGVNS. The CDR3 length is 17 residues. The CDR3 reads CASSEPTGGAGGETQYF. CDR3 coding DNA: TGTGCCAGCAGCGAACCAACAGGGGGCGCTGGGGGGGAGACCCAGTACTTC.